This TCR beta chain was profiled in a study of cytomegalovirus exposure and HLA in healthy donors. Germline V lookup: CDR1 SNHLY, CDR2 FYNNEI. V was clipped by 8 bases and J by 3 bases; unmatched bases: 1. The CDR3 loop spans 12 amino acids. Of note for this clone: Different DNA sequences within this sample yield the same CDR3.

Primers included in the PCR were 60 Vbeta and 13 Jbeta primers. Only in-frame clones appear in the TCRdb table, and some are missing; sequencing was by immunoSEQ multiplex PCR. The sample contains around 130,000 clones, 70% to 85% of which appear only once. The genes are TRBV2 and TRBJ2-7, with 10 bases aligning to TRBD2. The TCR was taken from a man aged 40-55 years in good health and CMV-seronegative. Sequencing was performed on PBMCs. The CDR3 sequence: CASRTSGYEQYF. The DNA of the CDR3 is TGTGCCAGCCGGACTAGCGGCTACGAGCAGTACTTC.